This T cell receptor beta chain was profiled in a study of response to subunit inactivated influenza vaccine. Findings and limits, study-wide: New T cells are recruited in small numbers by each seasonal influenza vaccination, according to the authors' suggestion.

Regarding this clonotype: Its specificity is unknown.

The V end lost 6 bases, the J end lost 4 bases, and 10 bases lay between the germline ends. CDR3 length: 13 residues. Germline assignment: CDR1 SGHRS and CDR2 YFSETQ. TCRdb reprocessed the RT-PCR reads via MiXCR and lists one record per CDR3 protein. The sample holds some 520,000 distinct CDR3 sequences, 16% seen once. This chain links TRBV5-1 with TRBJ2-2; D not resolved. The source was CD4+ T cells sorted from PBMCs, collected approximately 25 months after vaccination. The TCR originated in a man aged 45-69 years who received an inactivated influenza vaccine. CDR3 bases: TGCGCCAGCACAGTGTCGGGCACCGGGGAGCTGTTTTTT. Its translation is CASTVSGTGELFF.